This T cell receptor (beta chain) comes out of a study of blood T cell repertoires in COVID-19 (dated by TCRdb to the early 2020s). Some background on the complete study: The collaborator samples originated in the United States, Italy and Spain and spanned the acute and convalescent phases of COVID-19. The prospective study material was composed of cDNA or gDNA derived from T cells, B-cell-depleted T cells, or PBMCs. Deeply sampled blood TCRbeta repertoires from subjects exposed to, actively infected with, or recovered from COVID-19 were included in the dataset. The repertoires were made available in a free public database intended to serve as a resource for research on the immune response to SARS-CoV-2. The samples were drawn from two sources: the first 160 participants of the ongoing ImmuneRACE study, and 1,254 subjects contributed by 6 global collaborators. Nearly every sample came with metadata listing a de-identified subject ID, COVID-19 status, age in years and sex. Where available, HLA class I and class II types were taken from metadata supplied by the sample provider and were not determined by assay-based typing. Study-wide conclusions, independent of this receptor: How much clinical and demographic metadata was included differed by source and by participant, and the metadata was provided uncurated.

The table lists this clone with a few counts. It has no known antigen specificity. Within one base of it there is no much larger clone, and no base qualities were kept. The immunoSEQ Assay, a bias-controlled multiplex PCR, was used to amplify TCRbeta CDR3 regions from genomic DNA. Processing in the source paper ran as follows. The number of nucleated cells in each sample was estimated from the amplification of reference gene primers within the assay. Sequence reads were collapsed and filtered to measure the absolute abundance of every unique TCRbeta CDR3 rearrangement. For each sample, productive Simpson clonality was calculated as the square root of Simpson's diversity index across productive rearrangements. The table comes from immuneACCESS by way of TCRdb, which keeps in-frame sequences with V and J called. Part of the clones is missing from these tables; in studies checked, under half for an unresolved V gene and the rest for unknown reasons. V and J calls and clone size follow that table, whereas D and trimming were derived from the DNA. Across this sample there are around 140,000 clones, with roughly 80% seen only once. The top ten hold about 6% of the sample.

Participants in the prospective study were aged roughly 18 to 100 years, lived in 20 to 30 United States geographic areas, and enrolled through a virtual design. In the prospective study, cohorts were assigned on the basis of participant-reported clinical history obtained from a screening survey and a study questionnaire. ImmuneRACE Cohort 3 recovered participants were defined by two consecutive negative NP/OP PCR tests, healthcare professional clearance, or symptom resolution. In the prospective study, whole blood, serum and a nasopharyngeal or oropharyngeal swab were collected from each participant by mobile phlebotomists. Additional blood draws and questionnaires over an approximately two-month period could optionally be provided by prospective study participants. Blood samples from the prospective study were shipped frozen or at room temperature prior to DNA extraction. The germline V gene provides CDR1 SGHAT and CDR2 FQNNGV. The CDR3 sequence holds 14 residues, the cysteine and phenylalanine included. Here the CDR3 DNA is all that survives: 42 bases in frame from base 1. V is trimmed back by 5 bases and J by 11 bases, and the junction contains 12 bases that no gene match accounts for.

The V gene is TRBV11-2 and the J gene is TRBJ2-3; TRBD2 fits 8 bases in the junction. What was sequenced was PBMCs or T cells enriched from blood (not recorded which). This receptor was identified in a woman aged 45-65 years who had recovered from COVID-19. The DNA reads TGTGCCAGCAGCCAAAACGGACTAGCTCTACTGCAGTATTTT. This codes for CASSQNGLALLQYF.